The clone carrying this T cell receptor (beta chain) was seen only once. Its antigen is not identified. These data belong to a study of STAT5B mutations in CD4+ large granular lymphocyte leukemia. Study-wide background: When available, cryopreserved cells underwent CD8+ depletion before CD4+ selection. The study, taken as a whole, reports: Compared with healthy controls (2/35), patient top clones favored TRBV06 (8/27).

Patients had CD4+ T-LGLL, from Padova, Helsinki and Shinshu. TCRdb's copy holds only in-frame clones and misses some; the assay was immunoSEQ multiplex PCR. The table lists some 8,800 clones, around 85% of them singletons. CDR3 length: 15 residues. Germline V gives CDR1 SNHLY, CDR2 FYNNEI. Germline trimming cut 4 bases from V and 4 bases from J; bases unmatched to any gene: 6. The TCR originated in a man aged 55 to 70 with CD4+ T-cell large granular lymphocyte leukemia. The V gene is TRBV2, the J gene TRBJ2-3, with 9 bases lining up with TRBD2. The sequencing sample was made of PBMCs. The CDR3 DNA follows: TGTGCCAGCAGTGCCCCTAGCGGGAAGGCAGATACGCAGTATTTT. Encoded protein: CASSAPSGKADTQYF.